Included here is one TCR beta chain sequence, with context. The data stem from a study of blood T cell repertoires in COVID-19. Sequenced by immunoSEQ multiplex PCR; TCRdb stores in-frame clones only, minus some. In the table there are 150,000 or so clones, about 70% of which are singletons. Germline-derived CDR1 and CDR2 are SEHNR and FQNEAQ (reference sequence). CDR3 size: 18 residues. The V end lost 2 bases, the J end lost 1 base, and 17 bases lay between the germline ends. The sample was peripheral blood. The sequence was collected from a woman in her seventies with acute or convalescent COVID-19. The rearrangement joins TRBV7-9 to TRBJ2-2; perhaps TRBD1 as D (6 bases). The CDR3 nucleotides are TGTGCCAGCAGCTTACGACAAGGGGGTATAAGGAACACCGGGGAGCTGTTTTTT. It yields the protein CASSLRQGGIRNTGELFF.